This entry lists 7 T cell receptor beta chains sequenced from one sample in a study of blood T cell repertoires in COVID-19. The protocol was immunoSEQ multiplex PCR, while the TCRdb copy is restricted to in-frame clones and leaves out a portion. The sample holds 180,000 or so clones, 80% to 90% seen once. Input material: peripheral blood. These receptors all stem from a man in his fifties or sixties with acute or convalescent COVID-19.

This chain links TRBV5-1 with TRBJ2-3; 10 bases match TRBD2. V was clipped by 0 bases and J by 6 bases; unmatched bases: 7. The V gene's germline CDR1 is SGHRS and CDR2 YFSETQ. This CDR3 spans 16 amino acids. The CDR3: CASSLEAGGLGDTQYF. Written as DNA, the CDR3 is TGCGCCAGCAGCTTGGAAGCGGGAGGGCTAGGCGATACGCAGTATTTT.

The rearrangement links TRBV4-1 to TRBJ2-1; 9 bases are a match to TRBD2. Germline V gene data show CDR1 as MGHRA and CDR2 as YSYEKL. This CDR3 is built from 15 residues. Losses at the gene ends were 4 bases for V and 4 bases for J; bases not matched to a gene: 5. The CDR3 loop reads CASSPPAGGYNEQFF. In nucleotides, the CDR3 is TGCGCCAGCAGCCCACCAGCGGGGGGATACAATGAGCAGTTCTTC.

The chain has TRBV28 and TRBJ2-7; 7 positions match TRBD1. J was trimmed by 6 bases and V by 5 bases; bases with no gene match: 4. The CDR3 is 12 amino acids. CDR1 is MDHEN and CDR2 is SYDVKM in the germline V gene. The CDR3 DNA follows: TGTGCCAGCAGTACGACAGGGATCGAGCAGTACTTC. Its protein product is CASSTTGIEQYF.

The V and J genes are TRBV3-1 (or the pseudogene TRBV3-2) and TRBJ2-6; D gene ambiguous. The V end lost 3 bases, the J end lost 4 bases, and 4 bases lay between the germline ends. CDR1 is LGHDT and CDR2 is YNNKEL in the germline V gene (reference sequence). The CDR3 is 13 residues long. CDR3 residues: CASSQRGANVLTF. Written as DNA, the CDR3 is TGTGCCAGCAGCCAGAGGGGGGCCAACGTCCTGACTTTC.

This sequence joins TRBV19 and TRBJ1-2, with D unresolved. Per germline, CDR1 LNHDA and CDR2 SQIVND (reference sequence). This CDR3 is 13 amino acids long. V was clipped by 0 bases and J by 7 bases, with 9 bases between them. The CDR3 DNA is TGTGCCAGTAGTATAGATCGACTGACTGGCTACACCTTC. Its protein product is CASSIDRLTGYTF. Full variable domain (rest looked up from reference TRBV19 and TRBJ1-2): DGGITQSPKYLFRKEGQNVTLSCEQNLNHDAMYWYRQDPGQGLRLIYYSQIVNDFQKGDIAEGYSVSREKKESFPLTVTSAQKNPTAFYLCASSIDRLTGYTFGSGTRLTVV.

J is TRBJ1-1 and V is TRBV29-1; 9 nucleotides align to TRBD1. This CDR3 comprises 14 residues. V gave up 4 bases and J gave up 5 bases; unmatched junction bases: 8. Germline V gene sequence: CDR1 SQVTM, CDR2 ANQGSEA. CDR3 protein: CSVARDRERTEAFF. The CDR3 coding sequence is TGCAGCGTTGCCCGGGACAGGGAGCGAACTGAAGCTTTCTTT.

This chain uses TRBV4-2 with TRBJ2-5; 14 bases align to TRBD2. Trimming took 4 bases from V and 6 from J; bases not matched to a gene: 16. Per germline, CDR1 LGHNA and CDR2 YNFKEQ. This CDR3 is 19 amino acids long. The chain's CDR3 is CASSRITLGTSGSGKTQYF. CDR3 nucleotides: TGTGCCAGCAGCCGCATCACCCTAGGGACTAGCGGGAGCGGGAAGACCCAGTACTTC.